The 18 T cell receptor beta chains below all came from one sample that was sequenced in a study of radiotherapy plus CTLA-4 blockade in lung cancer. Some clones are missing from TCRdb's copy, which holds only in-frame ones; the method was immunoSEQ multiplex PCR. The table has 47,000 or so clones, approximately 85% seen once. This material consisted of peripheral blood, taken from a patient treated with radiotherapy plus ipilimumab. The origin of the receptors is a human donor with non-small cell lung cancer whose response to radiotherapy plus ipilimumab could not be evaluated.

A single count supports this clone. CDR3: CASSPTSGDFYEQYF. DNA for the CDR3: TGTGCCAGCAGCCCGACTAGCGGGGACTTCTACGAGCAGTACTTC. The chain recombines TRBV7-3 with TRBJ2-5, with 11 positions matching TRBD2. TRBJ2-7 explains the end of the DNA better; the J call may be wrong. The CDR3 length is 15 residues. Germline V gene lookup returns CDR1 SGHTA and CDR2 FQGTGA.

The CDR3 reads CASTLGGSNTGELFF. The CDR3 nucleotides are TGCGCCAGCACCCTCGGGGGATCTAACACCGGGGAGCTGTTTTTT. V usage is TRBV5-1 and J usage is TRBJ2-2; tentatively, D is TRBD2 (6 bases). Germline loops: CDR1 SGHRS, CDR2 YFSETQ. V lost 6 bases and J 2 bases, leaving 14 bases between the germline ends. The CDR3 spans 15 residues. Full variable domain (rest looked up from reference TRBV5-1 and TRBJ2-2): KAGVTQTPRYLIKTRGQQVTLSCSPISGHRSVSWYQQTPGQGLQFLFEYFSETQRNKGNFPGRFSGRQFSNSRSEMNVSTLELGDSALYLCASTLGGSNTGELFFGEGSRLTVL.

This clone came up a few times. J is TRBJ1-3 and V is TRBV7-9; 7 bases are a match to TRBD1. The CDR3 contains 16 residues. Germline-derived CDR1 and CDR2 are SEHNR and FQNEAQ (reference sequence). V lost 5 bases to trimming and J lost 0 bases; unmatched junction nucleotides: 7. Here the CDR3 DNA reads TGTGCCAGCAGCGCCCACAGGGGTAACTCTGGAAACACCATATATTTT. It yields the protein CASSAHRGNSGNTIYF.

CDR3 sequence (DNA): TGCGCCAGCAGCCAAGATCCGGCGGGAGGGCTTGGTGAGCAGTTCTTC. This gives the protein CASSQDPAGGLGEQFF. V is TRBV4-1 and J is TRBJ2-1; TRBD2 matches at 9 bases. The V gene end was trimmed by 0 bases and the J gene end by 9 bases; junction bases not matched to a gene: 9. From germline, CDR1 is MGHRA and CDR2 YSYEKL. The CDR3 loop spans 16 amino acids.

CDR3 bases: TGTGCCAGCAGACGGACAGGGAGAGGGTATGGCTACACCTTC. It codes for CASRRTGRGYGYTF. The chain carries TRBV4-2 and TRBJ1-2; 8 nucleotides match TRBD1. Germline V gene data show CDR1 as LGHNA and CDR2 as YNFKEQ. V was clipped by 6 bases and J by 5 bases; unmatched bases: 8. The CDR3 runs to 14 residues.

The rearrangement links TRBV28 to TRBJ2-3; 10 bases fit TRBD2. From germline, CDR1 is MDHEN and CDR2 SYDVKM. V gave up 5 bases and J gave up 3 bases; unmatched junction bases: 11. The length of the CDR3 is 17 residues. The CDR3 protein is CASSPYESSGSTDTQYF. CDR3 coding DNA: TGTGCCAGCAGTCCCTATGAGTCTAGCGGGAGTACAGATACGCAGTATTTT.

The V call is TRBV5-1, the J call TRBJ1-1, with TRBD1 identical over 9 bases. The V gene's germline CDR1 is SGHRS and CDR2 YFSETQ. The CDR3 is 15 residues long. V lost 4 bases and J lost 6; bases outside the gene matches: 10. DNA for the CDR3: TGCGCCAGCAGCACCCTGGGACAGGGACGAGCTGAAGCTTTCTTT. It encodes CASSTLGQGRAEAFF.

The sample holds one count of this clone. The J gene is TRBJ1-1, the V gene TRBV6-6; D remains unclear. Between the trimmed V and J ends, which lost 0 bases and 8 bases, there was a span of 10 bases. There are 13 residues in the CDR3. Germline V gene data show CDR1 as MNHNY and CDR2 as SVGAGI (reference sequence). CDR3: CASSYSTRSEAFF. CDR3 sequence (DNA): TGTGCCAGCAGTTACTCGACCCGGAGCGAAGCTTTCTTT.

The CDR3 nucleotides read TGTGCCAGCTCACTGATGAGTTCGGGGAGGCGCTCCTACAATGAGCAGTTCTTC. It specifies CASSLMSSGRRSYNEQFF. This sequence joins TRBV18 and TRBJ2-1; possibly TRBD2 for D (6 bases). Trimming removed 4 bases at V and 0 bases at J, with 19 bases between. CDR3 length: 18 amino acids. In germline, CDR1 is KGHSH, CDR2 LQKENI. Using reference TRBV18 and TRBJ2-1 for the parts outside the CDR3, the full variable domain is NAGVMQNPRHLVRRRGQEARLRCSPMKGHSHVYWYRQLPEEGLKFMVYLQKENIIDESGMPKERFSAEFPKEGPSILRIQQVVRGDSAAYFCASSLMSSGRRSYNEQFFGPGTRLTVL.

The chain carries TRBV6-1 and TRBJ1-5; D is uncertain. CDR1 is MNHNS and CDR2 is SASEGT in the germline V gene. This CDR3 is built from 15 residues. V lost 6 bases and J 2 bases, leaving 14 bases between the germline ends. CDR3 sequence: CASSRGFSGNQPQHF. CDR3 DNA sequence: TGTGCCAGCAGCCGAGGGTTTTCGGGCAATCAGCCCCAGCATTTT.

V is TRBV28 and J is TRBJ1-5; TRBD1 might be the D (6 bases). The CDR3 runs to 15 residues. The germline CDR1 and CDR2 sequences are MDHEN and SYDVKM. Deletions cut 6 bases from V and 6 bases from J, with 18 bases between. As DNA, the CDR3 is TGTGCCAGCAGCCCCCCCCAGGGGAGCGGTCAGCCCCAGCATTTT. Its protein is CASSPPQGSGQPQHF.

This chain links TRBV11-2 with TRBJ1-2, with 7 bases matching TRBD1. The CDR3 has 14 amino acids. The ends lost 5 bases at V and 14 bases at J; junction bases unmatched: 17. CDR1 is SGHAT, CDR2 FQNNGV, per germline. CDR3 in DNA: TGTGCCAGCAGCCCGGAGAGGGTTGGGACAGCGAGAACCTTC. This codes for CASSPERVGTARTF.

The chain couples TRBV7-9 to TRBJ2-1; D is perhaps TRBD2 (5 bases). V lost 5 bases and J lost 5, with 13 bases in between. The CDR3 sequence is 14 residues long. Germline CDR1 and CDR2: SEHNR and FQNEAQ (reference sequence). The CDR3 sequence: CASSIRPSHNEQFF. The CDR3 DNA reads TGTGCCAGCAGCATTAGACCTAGCCACAATGAGCAGTTCTTC.

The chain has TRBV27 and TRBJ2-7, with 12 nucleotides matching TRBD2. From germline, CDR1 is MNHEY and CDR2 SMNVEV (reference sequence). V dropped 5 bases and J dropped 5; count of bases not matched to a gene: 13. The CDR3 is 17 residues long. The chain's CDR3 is CASSPGLAGRFLDEQYF. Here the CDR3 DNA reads TGTGCCAGCAGTCCCGGACTAGCGGGAAGATTTCTGGACGAGCAGTACTTC.

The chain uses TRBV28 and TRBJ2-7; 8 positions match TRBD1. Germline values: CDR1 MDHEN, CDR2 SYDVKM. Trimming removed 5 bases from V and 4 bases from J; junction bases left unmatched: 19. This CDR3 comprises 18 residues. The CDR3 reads CASSLKRSYVQGAYEQYF. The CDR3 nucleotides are TGTGCCAGCAGTCTCAAAAGGTCCTACGTCCAGGGGGCATACGAGCAGTACTTC.

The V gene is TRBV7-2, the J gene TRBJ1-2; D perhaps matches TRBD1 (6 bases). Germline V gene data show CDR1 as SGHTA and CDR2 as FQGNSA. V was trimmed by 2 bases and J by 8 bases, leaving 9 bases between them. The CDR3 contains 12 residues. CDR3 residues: CASSLWTDGYTF. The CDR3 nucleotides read TGTGCCAGCAGCTTATGGACAGACGGCTACACCTTC.

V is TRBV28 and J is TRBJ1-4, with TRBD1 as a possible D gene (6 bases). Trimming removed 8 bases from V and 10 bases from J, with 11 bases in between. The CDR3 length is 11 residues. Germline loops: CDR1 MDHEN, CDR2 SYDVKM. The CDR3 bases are TGTGCCAGCCACAGGGCGGGAAAACTGTTTTTT. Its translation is CASHRAGKLFF.

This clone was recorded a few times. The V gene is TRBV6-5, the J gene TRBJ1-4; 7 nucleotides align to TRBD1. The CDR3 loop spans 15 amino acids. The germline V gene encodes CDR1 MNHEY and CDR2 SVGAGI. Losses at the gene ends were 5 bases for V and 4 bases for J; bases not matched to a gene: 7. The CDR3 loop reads CASSGAGTVNEKLFF. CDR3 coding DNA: TGTGCCAGCAGTGGCGCCGGGACAGTTAATGAAAAACTGTTTTTT.